The 16 T cell receptor beta chains given below trace back to one sample, sequenced in a study of blood T cell repertoires in COVID-19. TCRdb's table, derived via immunoSEQ multiplex PCR, lists solely in-frame clones and lacks some. The sample gives about 100,000 clones, 85% to 95% of which show up once; 1% to 1.5% is in the top ten. The sample was peripheral blood. The receptors here all came from a woman aged 30 to 39 with acute or convalescent COVID-19.

This chain joins TRBV2 and TRBJ2-7, with 10 bases fitting TRBD1. Germline V gene lookup returns CDR1 SNHLY and CDR2 FYNNEI. This CDR3 has 18 amino acids. V gave up 4 bases and J gave up 6 bases; unmatched junction bases: 18. CDR3 in amino acids: CASSVFRNRGQGWAEQYF. For the CDR3, the DNA is TGTGCCAGCAGTGTTTTTCGCAACAGGGGACAGGGGTGGGCCGAGCAGTACTTC.

The chain is built from TRBV4-1 and TRBJ2-2; possibly TRBD1 for D (6 bases). The V end was cut by 6 bases, the J end by 6 bases, with 14 bases between. CDR3 length: 14 residues. The germline V gene encodes CDR1 MGHRA and CDR2 YSYEKL. Here the CDR3 reads CASRRIGGPGELFF. The CDR3 DNA follows: TGCGCCAGCAGGCGAATAGGGGGTCCCGGGGAGCTGTTTTTT.

On this clone itself: This CDR3 is also generated by other DNA sequences in the sample. V gene TRBV28 combines with J gene TRBJ1-6; possible D gene TRBD1, 5 bases. V shed 6 bases and J shed 7 bases, with 10 bases lying between them. The CDR3 spans 13 residues. From germline, CDR1 is MDHEN and CDR2 SYDVKM. The CDR3 nucleotides are TGTGCCAGCAGCCGCCAGGGAAATTCACCCCTCCACTTT. This encodes CASSRQGNSPLHF.

The chain carries TRBV7-2 and TRBJ2-3; 10 bases are a match to TRBD2. After removal of 5 bases from V and 4 bases from J, the junction contained 18 bases not matched to a gene. The germline gives CDR1 SGHTA, CDR2 FQGNSA. The CDR3 length is 19 residues. CDR3 bases: TGTGCCAGCAGCACCTCCCTAGCGGGGGTGACGATTGTGGCAGATACGCAGTATTTT. It yields the protein CASSTSLAGVTIVADTQYF.

The V and J genes are TRBV9 and TRBJ1-2, with D tentatively TRBD1 (5 bases). The V gene lost 0 bases and the J gene lost 3 bases, with 9 bases spanning the gap. CDR3 length: 14 residues. Germline CDR1 SGDLS, CDR2 YYNGEE. DNA for the CDR3: TGTGCCAGCAGCGTAGATTCAGGGCACTATGGCTACACCTTC. This translates into CASSVDSGHYGYTF. The variable domain in full, with the rest retrieved from reference TRBV9 and TRBJ1-2, is DSGVTQTPKHLITATGQRVTLRCSPRSGDLSVYWYQQSLDQGLQFLIQYYNGEERAKGNILERFSAQQFPDLHSELNLSSLELGDSALYFCASSVDSGHYGYTFGSGTRLTVV.

This chain joins TRBV6-5 and TRBJ1-1; a possible D gene is TRBD1 (5 bases). This CDR3 has 14 amino acids. The ends were cut back, 3 bases at V and 7 bases at J, with 15 bases in the middle. Germline loops: CDR1 MNHEY, CDR2 SVGAGI. The CDR3 loop reads CASSYGAFESEAFF. CDR3 coding DNA: TGTGCCAGCAGTTATGGGGCGTTTGAGAGTGAAGCTTTCTTT.

V gene TRBV15 combines with J gene TRBJ1-4; D might be TRBD1 (5 bases). Germline values: CDR1 LNHNV, CDR2 YYDKDF (reference sequence). The CDR3 covers 15 residues. V was cut by 5 bases and J by 8 bases, with 18 bases left in between. For the CDR3, the DNA is TGTGCCACCAGCGATTCTTTAGGGGTGGGAGAAAAACTGTTTTTT. Amino acid sequence: CATSDSLGVGEKLFF.

The J gene is TRBJ2-7, the V gene TRBV4-1; maybe TRBD1 (6 bases). CDR1 MGHRA and CDR2 YSYEKL come from the germline V gene. Trimming stripped 3 bases from V and 7 bases from J, with 16 bases between. The CDR3 loop spans 14 amino acids. CDR3 coding DNA: TGCGCCAGCAGCCACAGCAGGGGAGAACGGGAGCAGTACTTC. The encoded protein is CASSHSRGEREQYF.

The rearrangement links TRBV11-3 to TRBJ2-1; D is unclear. This CDR3 spans 11 amino acids. The germline V and J ends were trimmed by 8 bases and 6 bases, with 8 bases remaining between them. Per germline, CDR1 SGHNT and CDR2 YENEEA. The CDR3 here is CASSVSNEQFF. The CDR3 DNA follows: TGTGCCAGCTCGGTTAGCAATGAGCAGTTCTTC.

This clone was detected a few times. The rearrangement links TRBV5-6 to TRBJ1-5; 7 bases fit TRBD1. V gave up 3 bases and J gave up 4 bases; unmatched junction bases: 1. Germline CDR1 and CDR2: SGHDT and YYEEEE. The CDR3 is made up of 13 amino acids. CDR3 in amino acids: CASSSTGNQPQHF. The DNA for the CDR3 is TGTGCCAGCAGCTCGACAGGGAATCAGCCCCAGCATTTT.

V usage is TRBV6-1 and J usage is TRBJ1-5, with 9 bases identical to TRBD1. This CDR3 spans 16 amino acids. Trimming took 4 bases from V and 2 from J; bases not matched to a gene: 6. Germline V gene data show CDR1 as MNHNS and CDR2 as SASEGT. CDR3 bases: TGTGCCAGCAGTGTATCCGGACAGGGGCGCAATCAGCCCCAGCATTTT. It translates to CASSVSGQGRNQPQHF.

Here the CDR3 reads CASSYGRGGYGYTF. The CDR3 DNA reads TGTGCCAGCAGTTACGGTCGAGGGGGCTATGGCTACACCTTC. V usage is TRBV27 and J usage is TRBJ1-2; possible D gene TRBD1, 6 bases. The V gene's germline CDR1 is MNHEY and CDR2 SMNVEV (reference sequence). The CDR3 spans 14 residues. The ends were cut back, 4 bases at V and 4 bases at J, with 13 bases in the middle.

The gene calls are TRBV4-1 and TRBJ2-3, with 7 bases that match TRBD1. The CDR3 totals 18 residues. Germline V gene lookup returns CDR1 MGHRA and CDR2 YSYEKL. Unmatched junction bases numbered 16, after V lost 5 bases and J lost 2 bases. CDR3 nucleotides: TGCGCCAGCAGCAGCCGGGACAGATGGTGGGTTAACACAGATACGCAGTATTTT. It yields the protein CASSSRDRWWVNTDTQYF.

This chain uses TRBV3-1 (or the pseudogene TRBV3-2) with TRBJ1-4, with D maybe TRBD1 (5 bases). From germline, CDR1 is LGHDT and CDR2 YNNKEL (reference sequence). With 0 bases removed from V and 8 bases from J, the gap between germline ends came to 22 bases. The CDR3 runs to 18 residues. This CDR3 is CASSQDRDSFALGEKLFF. Written as DNA, the CDR3 is TGTGCCAGCAGCCAAGACAGGGATTCTTTCGCCTTAGGAGAAAAACTGTTTTTT.

The chain couples TRBV28 to TRBJ1-2, with D possibly being TRBD1 (6 bases). The V gene's germline CDR1 is MDHEN and CDR2 SYDVKM. The CDR3 is 13 amino acids. The ends were cut back, 5 bases at V and 8 bases at J, with 15 bases in the middle. CDR3 amino acids: CASSGRTVSGYTF. In DNA form, the CDR3 reads TGTGCCAGCAGTGGGCGGACAGTCTCAGGCTACACCTTC.

V usage is TRBV9 and J usage is TRBJ2-7; no clear D gene. V lost 4 bases and J 0 bases, leaving 8 bases between the germline ends. The CDR3 has 13 residues. The germline V gene has CDR1 SGDLS and CDR2 YYNGEE. CDR3 in amino acids: CASSTDPSYEQYF. The CDR3 DNA reads as TGTGCCAGCAGCACAGACCCCTCCTACGAGCAGTACTTC.